This T cell receptor (beta chain) was profiled in a study of immune evolution from preneoplasia to lung adenocarcinoma. The germline V gene encodes CDR1 SGHTA and CDR2 FQGNSA. V gave up 5 bases and J gave up 4 bases; unmatched junction bases: 11. This CDR3 has 16 amino acids. Generated by immunoSEQ multiplex PCR, the TCRdb table keeps only in-frame clones and is missing some. The data contain some 8,200 clones, 82% of them singletons. This clone was found once. Patient tissue came from resections in Japan or China, 2014–2017. V gene TRBV7-2 combines with J gene TRBJ2-5; 9 nucleotides align to TRBD2. Sequenced input: FFPE minimally invasive lung adenocarcinoma tissue. The sequence came from a person aged 65-85 years with lung adenocarcinoma. Here the CDR3 DNA reads TGTGCCAGCAGCATTTATAGCGGGGGAGTTGGAGAGACCCAGTACTTC. Encoded protein: CASSIYSGGVGETQYF.